The clone carrying this T cell receptor (beta chain) was counted only a few times. Its specificity is unknown. TCRdb re-analysed the reads in MiXCR, keeping a single row per CDR3 protein. The sample shows about 52,000 distinct CDR3 sequences, about a fifth of them seen only once. This sample is part of a study of T cell repertoires in cytomegalovirus infection. Trimming took 8 bases from V and 5 from J, leaving 15 bases between them. The CDR3 runs 13 residues. Germline assignment: CDR1 SGHTA and CDR2 FQGNSA. The chain links TRBV7-2 to TRBJ1-2, with D possibly matching TRBD1 (6 bases). The TCR was taken from a human donor in good health (CMV status not recorded). Some clones in this sample may be carry-over from other donors' samples. The sequenced sample was CD8+ T cells from cultured PBMCs, obtained from culture after CMV antigen stimulation. DNA of the CDR3: TGTGCCAGCTTGGGGGCTCCCAGTTATGGCTACACCTTC. Translated: CASLGAPSYGYTF.